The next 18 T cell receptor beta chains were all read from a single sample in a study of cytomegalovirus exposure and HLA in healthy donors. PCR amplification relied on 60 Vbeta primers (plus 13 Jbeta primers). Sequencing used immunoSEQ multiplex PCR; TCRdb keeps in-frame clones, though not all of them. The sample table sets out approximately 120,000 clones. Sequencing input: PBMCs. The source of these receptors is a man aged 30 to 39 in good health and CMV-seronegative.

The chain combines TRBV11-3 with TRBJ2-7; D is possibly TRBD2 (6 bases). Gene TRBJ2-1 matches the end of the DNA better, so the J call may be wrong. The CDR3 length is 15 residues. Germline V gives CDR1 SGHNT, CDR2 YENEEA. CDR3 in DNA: TGTGCCAGCAGCTTATCGGGACTTAGCTACAATGAGCAGTTCTTC. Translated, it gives CASSLSGLSYNEQFF.

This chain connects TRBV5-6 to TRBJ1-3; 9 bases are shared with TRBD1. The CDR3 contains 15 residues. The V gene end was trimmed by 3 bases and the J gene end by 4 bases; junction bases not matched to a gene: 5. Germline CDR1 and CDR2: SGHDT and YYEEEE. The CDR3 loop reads CASSWGQGSGNTIYF. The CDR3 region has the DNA TGTGCCAGCAGCTGGGGACAGGGTAGCGGAAACACCATATATTTT.

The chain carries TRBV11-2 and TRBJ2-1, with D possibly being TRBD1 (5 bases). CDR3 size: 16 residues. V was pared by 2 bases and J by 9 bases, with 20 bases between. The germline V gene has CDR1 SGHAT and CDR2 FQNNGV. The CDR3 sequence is CASSLLWLGDPGEQFF. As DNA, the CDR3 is TGTGCCAGCAGCTTACTTTGGCTAGGGGATCCCGGTGAGCAGTTCTTC.

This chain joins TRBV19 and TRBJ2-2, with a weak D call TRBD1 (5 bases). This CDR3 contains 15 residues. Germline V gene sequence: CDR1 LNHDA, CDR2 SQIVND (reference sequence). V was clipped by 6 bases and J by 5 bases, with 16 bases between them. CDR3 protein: CASSLTGPETGELFF. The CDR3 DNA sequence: TGTGCCAGTAGCTTAACAGGCCCCGAGACCGGGGAGCTGTTTTTT.

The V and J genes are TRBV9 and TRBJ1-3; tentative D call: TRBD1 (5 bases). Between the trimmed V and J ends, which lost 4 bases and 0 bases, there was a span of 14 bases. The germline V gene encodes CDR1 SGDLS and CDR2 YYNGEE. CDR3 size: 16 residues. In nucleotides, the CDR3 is TGTGCCAGCAGCCCTGGGGGGAGTTACTCTGGAAACACCATATATTTT. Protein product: CASSPGGSYSGNTIYF.

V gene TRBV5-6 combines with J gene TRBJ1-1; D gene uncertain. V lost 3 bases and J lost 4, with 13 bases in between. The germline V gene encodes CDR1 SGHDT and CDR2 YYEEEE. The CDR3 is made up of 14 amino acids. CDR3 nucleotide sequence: TGTGCCAGCAGCTCGGGTGTTGTCGTCACTGAAGCTTTCTTT. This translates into CASSSGVVVTEAFF.

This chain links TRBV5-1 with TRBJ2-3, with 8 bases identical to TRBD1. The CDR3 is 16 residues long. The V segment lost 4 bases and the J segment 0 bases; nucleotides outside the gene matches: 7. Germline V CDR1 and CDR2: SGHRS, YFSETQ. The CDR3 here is CASSPQGAISTDTQYF. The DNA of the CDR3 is TGCGCCAGCAGCCCTCAGGGGGCGATTAGCACAGATACGCAGTATTTT.

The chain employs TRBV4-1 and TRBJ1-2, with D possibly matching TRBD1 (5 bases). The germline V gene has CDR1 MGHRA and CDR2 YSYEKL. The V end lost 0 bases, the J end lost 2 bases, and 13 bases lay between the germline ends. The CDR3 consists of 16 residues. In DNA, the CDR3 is TGCGCCAGCAGCCAAGAAAGGGCGGACATGAACTATGGCTACACCTTC. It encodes CASSQERADMNYGYTF.

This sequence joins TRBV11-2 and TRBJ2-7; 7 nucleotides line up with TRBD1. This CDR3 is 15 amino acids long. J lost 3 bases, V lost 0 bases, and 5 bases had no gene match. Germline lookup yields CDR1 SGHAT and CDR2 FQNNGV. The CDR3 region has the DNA TGTGCCAGCAGCTTAGAAGGACAGGTGAACTACGAGCAGTACTTC. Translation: CASSLEGQVNYEQYF.

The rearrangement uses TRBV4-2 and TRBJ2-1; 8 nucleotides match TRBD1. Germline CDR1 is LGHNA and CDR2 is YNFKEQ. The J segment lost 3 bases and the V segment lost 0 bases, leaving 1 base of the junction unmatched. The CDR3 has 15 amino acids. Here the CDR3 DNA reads TGTGCCAGCAGCCAAGAGACAGGGGACTACAATGAGCAGTTCTTC. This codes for CASSQETGDYNEQFF.

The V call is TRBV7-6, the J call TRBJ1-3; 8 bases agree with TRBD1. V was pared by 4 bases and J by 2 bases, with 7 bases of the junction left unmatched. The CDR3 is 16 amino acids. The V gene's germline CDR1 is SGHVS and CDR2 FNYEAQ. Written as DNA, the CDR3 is TGTGCCAGCAGCTCGGCGACAGGGGCTGCTGGAAACACCATATATTTT. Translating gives CASSSATGAAGNTIYF.

The CDR3, as DNA: TGTGCCAGTAGTCCACGGGGACTAGAGAGGTTTGCCTCTAGCACAGATACGCAGTATTTT. Encoded protein: CASSPRGLERFASSTDTQYF. The chain joins TRBV19 to TRBJ2-3, with 8 bases aligning to TRBD2. The CDR3 has 20 amino acids. Germline-derived CDR1 and CDR2 are LNHDA and SQIVND (reference sequence). V shed 5 bases, J shed 0 bases, and the junction held 19 bases outside the gene matches.

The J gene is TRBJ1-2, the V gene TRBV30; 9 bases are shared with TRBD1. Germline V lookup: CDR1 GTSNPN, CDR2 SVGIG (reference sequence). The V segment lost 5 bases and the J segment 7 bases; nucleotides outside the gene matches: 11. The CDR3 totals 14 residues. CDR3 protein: CAWATLTGGPGYTF. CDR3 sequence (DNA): TGTGCCTGGGCGACCCTCACAGGGGGCCCTGGCTACACCTTC.

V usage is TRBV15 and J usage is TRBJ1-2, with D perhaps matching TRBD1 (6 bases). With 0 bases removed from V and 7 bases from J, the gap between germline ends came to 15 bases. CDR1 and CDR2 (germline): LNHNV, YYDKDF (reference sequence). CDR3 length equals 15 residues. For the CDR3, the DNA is TGTGCCACCAGCAGAGATATCCGGGGGGCTAGTGGCTACACCTTC. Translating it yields CATSRDIRGASGYTF.

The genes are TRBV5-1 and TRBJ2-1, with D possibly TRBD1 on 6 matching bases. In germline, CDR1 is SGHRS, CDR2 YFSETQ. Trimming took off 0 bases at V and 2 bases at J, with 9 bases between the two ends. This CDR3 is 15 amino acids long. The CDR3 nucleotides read TGCGCCAGCAGCTTGGGTGACAGGCCCTACAATGAGCAGTTCTTC. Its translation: CASSLGDRPYNEQFF.

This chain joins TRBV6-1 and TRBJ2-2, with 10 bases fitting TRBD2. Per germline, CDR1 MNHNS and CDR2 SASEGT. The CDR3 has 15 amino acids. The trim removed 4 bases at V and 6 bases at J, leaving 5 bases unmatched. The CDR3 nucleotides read TGTGCCAGCAGTGTATTAGCGGGGGGCGCCGGGGAGCTGTTTTTT. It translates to CASSVLAGGAGELFF.

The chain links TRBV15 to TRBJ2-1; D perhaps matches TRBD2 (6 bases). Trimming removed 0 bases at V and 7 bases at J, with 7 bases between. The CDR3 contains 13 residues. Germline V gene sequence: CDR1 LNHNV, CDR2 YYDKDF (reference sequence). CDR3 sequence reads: CATSRELANEQFF. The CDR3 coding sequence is TGTGCCACCAGCAGAGAACTAGCAAATGAGCAGTTCTTC. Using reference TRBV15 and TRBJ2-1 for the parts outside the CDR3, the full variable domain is DAMVIQNPRYQVTQFGKPVTLSCSQTLNHNVMYWYQQKSSQAPKLLFHYYDKDFNNEADTPDNFQSRRPNTSFCFLDIRSPGLGDTAMYLCATSRELANEQFFGPGTRLTVL.

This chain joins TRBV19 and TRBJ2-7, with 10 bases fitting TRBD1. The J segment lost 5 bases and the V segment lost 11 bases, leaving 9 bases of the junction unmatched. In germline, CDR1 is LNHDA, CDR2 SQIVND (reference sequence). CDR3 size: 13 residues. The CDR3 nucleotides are TGTGCCTCCAGCCCCGGACAGGGGGACGAGCAGTACTTC. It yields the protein CASSPGQGDEQYF.